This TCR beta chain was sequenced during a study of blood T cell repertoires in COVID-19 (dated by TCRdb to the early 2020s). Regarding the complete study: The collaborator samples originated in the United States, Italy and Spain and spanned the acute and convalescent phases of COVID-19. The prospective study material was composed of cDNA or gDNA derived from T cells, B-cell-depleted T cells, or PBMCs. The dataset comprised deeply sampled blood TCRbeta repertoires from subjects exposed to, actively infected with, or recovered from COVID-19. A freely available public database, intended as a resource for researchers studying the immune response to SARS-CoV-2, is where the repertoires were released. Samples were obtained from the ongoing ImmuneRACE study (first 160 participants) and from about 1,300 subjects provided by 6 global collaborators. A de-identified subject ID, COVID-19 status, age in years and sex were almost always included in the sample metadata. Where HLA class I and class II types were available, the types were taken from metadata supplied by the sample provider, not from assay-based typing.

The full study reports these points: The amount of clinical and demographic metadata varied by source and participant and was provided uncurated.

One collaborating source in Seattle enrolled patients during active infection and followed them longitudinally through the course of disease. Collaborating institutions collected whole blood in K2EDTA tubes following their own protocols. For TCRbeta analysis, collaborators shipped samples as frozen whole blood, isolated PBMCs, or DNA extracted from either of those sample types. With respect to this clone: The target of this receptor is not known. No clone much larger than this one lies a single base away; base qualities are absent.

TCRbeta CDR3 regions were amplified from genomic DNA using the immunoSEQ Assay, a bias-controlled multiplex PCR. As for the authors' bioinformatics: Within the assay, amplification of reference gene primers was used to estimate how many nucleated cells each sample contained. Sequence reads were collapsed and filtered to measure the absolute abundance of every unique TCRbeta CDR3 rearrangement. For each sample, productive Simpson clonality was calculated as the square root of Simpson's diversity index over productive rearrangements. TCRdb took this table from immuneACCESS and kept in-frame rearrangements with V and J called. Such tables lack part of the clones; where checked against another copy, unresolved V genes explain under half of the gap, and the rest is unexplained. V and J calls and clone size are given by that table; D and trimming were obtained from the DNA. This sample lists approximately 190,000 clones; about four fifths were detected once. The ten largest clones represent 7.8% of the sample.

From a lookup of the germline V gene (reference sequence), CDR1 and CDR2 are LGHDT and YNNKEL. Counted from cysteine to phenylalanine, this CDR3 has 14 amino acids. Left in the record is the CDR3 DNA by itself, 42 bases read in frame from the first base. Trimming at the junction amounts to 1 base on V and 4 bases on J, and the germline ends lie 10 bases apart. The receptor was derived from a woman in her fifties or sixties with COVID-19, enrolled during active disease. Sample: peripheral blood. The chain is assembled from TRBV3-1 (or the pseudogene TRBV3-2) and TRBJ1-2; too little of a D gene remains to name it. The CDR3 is CASSQAAAAYGYTF. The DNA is TGTGCCAGCAGCCAAGCCGCGGCAGCCTATGGCTACACCTTC.